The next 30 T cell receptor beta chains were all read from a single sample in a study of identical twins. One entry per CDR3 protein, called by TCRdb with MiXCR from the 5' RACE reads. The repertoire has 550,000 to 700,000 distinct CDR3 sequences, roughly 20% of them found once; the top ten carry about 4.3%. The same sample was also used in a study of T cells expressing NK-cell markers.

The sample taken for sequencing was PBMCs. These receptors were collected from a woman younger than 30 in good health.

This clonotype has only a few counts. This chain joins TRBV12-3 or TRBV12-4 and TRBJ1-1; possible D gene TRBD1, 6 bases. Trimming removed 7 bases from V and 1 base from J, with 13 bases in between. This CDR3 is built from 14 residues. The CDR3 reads CASNEQGSNTEAFF. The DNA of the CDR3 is TGTGCCAGCAATGAACAGGGTTCGAACACTGAAGCTTTCTTT.

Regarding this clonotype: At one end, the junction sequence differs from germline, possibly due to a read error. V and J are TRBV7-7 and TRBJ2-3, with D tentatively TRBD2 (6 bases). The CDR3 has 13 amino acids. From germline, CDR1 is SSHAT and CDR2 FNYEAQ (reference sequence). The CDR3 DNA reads TGTGCTAGCAGCTTAGCGGAAATAGATACGCAGTATTTT. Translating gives CASSLAEIDTQYF.

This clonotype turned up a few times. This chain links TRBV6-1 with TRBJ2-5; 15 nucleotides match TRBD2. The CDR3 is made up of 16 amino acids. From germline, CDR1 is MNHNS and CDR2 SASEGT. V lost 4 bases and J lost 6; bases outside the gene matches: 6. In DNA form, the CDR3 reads TGTGCCAGCAGTGCAGGACTAGCGGGGGGGGGAAAGACCCAGTACTTC. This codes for CASSAGLAGGGKTQYF.

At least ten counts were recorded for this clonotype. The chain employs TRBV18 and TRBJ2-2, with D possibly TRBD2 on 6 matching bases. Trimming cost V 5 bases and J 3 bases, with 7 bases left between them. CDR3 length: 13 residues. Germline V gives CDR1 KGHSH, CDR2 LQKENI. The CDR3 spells CASSTSYTGELFF. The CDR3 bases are TGTGCCAGCTCAACTAGCTACACCGGGGAGCTGTTTTTT.

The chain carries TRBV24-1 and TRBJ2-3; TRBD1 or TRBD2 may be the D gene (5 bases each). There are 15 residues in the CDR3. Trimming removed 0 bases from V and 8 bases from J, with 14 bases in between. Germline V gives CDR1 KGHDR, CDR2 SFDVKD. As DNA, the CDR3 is TGTGCCACCAGTGATTTGCCCGGGACGGGTGGTACGCAGTATTTT. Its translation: CATSDLPGTGGTQYF.

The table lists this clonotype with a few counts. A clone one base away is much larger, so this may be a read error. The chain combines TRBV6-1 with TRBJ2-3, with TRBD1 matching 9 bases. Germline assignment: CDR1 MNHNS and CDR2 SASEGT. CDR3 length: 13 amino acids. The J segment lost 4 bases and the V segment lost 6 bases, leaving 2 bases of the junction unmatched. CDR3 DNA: TGTGCCAGCAGCACAGGGGGCCCAGATACGCAGTATTTT. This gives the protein CASSTGGPDTQYF.

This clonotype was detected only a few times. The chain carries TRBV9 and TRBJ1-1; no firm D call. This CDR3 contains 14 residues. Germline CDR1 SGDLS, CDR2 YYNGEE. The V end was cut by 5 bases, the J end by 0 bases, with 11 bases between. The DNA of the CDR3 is TGTGCCAGCAGTCCTGAAACAATGAACACTGAAGCTTTCTTT. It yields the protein CASSPETMNTEAFF.

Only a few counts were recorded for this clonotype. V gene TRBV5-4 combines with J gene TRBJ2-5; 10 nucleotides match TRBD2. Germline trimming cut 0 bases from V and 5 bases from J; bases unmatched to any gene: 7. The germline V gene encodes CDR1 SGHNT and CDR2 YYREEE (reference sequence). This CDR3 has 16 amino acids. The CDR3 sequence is CASSLDELAGRETQYF. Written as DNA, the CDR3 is TGTGCCAGCAGCTTGGACGAACTAGCGGGAAGGGAGACCCAGTACTTC.

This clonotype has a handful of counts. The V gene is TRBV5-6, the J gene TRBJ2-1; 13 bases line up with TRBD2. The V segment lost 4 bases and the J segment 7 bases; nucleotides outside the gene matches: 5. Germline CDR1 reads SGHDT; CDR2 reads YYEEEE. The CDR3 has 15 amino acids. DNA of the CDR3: TGTGCCAGCAGCGGCGGGACTAGCGGGATAAATGAGCAGTTCTTC. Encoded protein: CASSGGTSGINEQFF.

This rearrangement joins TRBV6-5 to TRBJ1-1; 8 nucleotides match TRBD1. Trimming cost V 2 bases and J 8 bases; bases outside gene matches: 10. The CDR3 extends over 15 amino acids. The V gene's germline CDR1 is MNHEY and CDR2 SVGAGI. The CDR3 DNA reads TGTGCCAGCAGTTACACACCGGGACAGGTCACAGAAGCTTTCTTT. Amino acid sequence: CASSYTPGQVTEAFF.

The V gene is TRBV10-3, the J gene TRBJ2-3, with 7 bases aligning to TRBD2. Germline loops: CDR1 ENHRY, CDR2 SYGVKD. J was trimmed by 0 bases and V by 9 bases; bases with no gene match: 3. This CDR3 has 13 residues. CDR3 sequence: CAIAGHSTDTQYF. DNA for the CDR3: TGTGCCATAGCGGGGCATAGCACAGATACGCAGTATTTT.

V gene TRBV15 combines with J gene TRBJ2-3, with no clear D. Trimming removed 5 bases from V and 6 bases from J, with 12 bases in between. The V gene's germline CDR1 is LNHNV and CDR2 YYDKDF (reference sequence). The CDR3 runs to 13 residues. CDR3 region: CATSRHFSDTQYF. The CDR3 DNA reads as TGTGCCACCAGCCGGCACTTTAGCGATACGCAGTATTTT.

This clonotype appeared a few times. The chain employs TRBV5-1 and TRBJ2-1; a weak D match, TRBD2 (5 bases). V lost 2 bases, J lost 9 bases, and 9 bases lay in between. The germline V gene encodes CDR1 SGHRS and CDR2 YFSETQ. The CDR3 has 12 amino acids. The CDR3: CASSFDAGEQFF. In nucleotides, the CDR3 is TGCGCCAGCAGCTTTGACGCGGGTGAGCAGTTCTTC.

The CDR3 DNA follows: TGTGCCAGCAGTTACTCAAGGACAGAAACGTCTAACTATGGCTACACCTTC. Protein sequence: CASSYSRTETSNYGYTF. The rearrangement uses TRBV6-2 or TRBV6-3 and TRBJ1-2; possibly TRBD1 for D (6 bases). CDR3 size: 17 residues. The germline CDR1 and CDR2 sequences are MNHEY and SVGEGT. The V gene lost 0 bases and the J gene lost 0 bases, with 14 bases spanning the gap.

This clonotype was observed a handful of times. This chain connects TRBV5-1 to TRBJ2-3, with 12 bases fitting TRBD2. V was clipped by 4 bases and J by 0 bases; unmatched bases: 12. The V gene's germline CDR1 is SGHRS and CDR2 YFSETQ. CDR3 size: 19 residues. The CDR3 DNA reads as TGCGCCAGCAGCCCCTCACTAGCGGGGGGTCCCGATAGCACAGATACGCAGTATTTT. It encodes CASSPSLAGGPDSTDTQYF.

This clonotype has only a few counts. The CDR3 coding sequence is TGCAGTGCTAGAGCCAGCACCGGGACAGGGACCACATACGAGCAGTACTTC. Its translation: CSARASTGTGTTYEQYF. The chain employs TRBV20-1 and TRBJ2-7, with 9 bases aligning to TRBD1. Trimming took 1 base from V and 4 from J; bases not matched to a gene: 14. Germline CDR1 reads DFQATT; CDR2 reads SNEGSKA (reference sequence). The CDR3 is 17 residues long.

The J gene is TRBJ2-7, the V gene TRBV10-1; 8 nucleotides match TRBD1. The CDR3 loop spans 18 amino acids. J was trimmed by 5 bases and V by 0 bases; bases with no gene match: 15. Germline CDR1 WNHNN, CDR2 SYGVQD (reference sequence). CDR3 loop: CASSESSLEDRVRHEQYF. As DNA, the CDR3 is TGCGCCAGCAGTGAGTCGTCTCTGGAGGACAGGGTCCGTCACGAGCAGTACTTC.

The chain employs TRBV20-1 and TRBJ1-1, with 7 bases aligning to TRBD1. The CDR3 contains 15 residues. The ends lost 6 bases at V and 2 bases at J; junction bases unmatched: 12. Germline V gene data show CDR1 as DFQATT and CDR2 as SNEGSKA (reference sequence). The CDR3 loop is CSALDRVQPNTEAFF. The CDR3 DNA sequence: TGCAGTGCCCTCGACAGGGTCCAACCTAACACTGAAGCTTTCTTT.

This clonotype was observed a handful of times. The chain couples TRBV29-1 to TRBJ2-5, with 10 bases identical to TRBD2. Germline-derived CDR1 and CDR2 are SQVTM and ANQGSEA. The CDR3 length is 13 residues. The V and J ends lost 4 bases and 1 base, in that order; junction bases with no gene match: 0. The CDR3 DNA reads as TGCAGCGTTGTAGCGGGGGGCCAAGAGACCCAGTACTTC. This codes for CSVVAGGQETQYF.

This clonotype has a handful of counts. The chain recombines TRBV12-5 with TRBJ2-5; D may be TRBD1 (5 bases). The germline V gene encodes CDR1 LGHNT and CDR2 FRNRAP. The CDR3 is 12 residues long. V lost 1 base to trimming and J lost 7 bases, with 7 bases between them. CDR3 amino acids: CASGLDTGTQYF. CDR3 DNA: TGTGCTAGTGGTTTGGACACAGGGACCCAGTACTTC.

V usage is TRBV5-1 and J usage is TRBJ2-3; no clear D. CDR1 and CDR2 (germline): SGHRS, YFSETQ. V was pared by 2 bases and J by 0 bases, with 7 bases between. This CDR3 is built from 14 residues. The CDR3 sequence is CASSFLSSTDTQYF. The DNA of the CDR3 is TGCGCCAGCAGCTTCCTGTCAAGCACAGATACGCAGTATTTT.

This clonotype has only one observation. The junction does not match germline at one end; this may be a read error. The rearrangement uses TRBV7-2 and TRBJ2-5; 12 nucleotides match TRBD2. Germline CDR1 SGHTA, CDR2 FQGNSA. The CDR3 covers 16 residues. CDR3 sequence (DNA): TGTGGCAGCAGCACCACGACTAGCGGGGGAAGGGGGACCCAGTACTTC. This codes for CGSSTTTSGGRGTQYF.

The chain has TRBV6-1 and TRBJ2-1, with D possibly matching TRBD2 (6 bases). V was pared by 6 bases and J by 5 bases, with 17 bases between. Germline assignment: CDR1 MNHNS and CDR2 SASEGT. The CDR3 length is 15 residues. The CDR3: CASRPASAENNEQFF. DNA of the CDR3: TGTGCCAGCAGGCCTGCTAGCGCGGAGAACAATGAGCAGTTCTTC.

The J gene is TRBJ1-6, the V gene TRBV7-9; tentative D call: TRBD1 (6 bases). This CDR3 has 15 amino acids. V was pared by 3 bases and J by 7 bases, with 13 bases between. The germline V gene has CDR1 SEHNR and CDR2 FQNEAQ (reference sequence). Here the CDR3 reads CASSFYREKNSPLHF. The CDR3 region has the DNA TGTGCCAGCAGCTTCTACAGGGAGAAGAATTCACCCCTCCACTTT.

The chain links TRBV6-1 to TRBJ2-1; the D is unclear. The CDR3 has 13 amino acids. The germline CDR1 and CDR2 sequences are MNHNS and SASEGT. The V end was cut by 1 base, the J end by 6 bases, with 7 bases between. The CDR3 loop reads CASSEGVSNEQFF. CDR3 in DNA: TGTGCCAGCAGTGAAGGGGTTAGCAATGAGCAGTTCTTC.

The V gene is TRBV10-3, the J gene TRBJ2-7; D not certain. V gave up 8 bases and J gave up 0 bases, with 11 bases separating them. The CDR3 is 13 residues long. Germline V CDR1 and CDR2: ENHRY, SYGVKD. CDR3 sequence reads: CAISPIGSYEQYF. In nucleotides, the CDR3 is TGTGCCATCTCCCCTATTGGCTCCTACGAGCAGTACTTC.

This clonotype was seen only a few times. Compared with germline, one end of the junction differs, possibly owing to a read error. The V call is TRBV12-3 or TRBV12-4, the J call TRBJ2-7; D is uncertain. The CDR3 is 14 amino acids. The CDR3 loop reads CASSLWAGSSEQYF. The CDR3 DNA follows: TGTGCCAGCAGTTTATGGGCAGGATCCTCCGAGCAGTACTTC.

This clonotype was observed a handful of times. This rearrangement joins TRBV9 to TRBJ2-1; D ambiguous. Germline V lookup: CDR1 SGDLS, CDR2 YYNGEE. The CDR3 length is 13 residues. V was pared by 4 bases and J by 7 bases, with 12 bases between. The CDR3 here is CASSLNEANEQFF. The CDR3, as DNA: TGTGCCAGCAGCCTCAACGAGGCGAATGAGCAGTTCTTC.

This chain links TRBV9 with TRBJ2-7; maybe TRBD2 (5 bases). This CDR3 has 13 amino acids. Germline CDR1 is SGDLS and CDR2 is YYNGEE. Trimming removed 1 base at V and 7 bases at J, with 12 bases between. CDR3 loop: CASSVYFSGEQYF. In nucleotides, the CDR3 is TGTGCCAGCAGCGTATACTTCTCGGGGGAGCAGTACTTC.

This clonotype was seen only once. The chain's CDR3 is CASSEAWREGKNIQYF. CDR3 sequence (DNA): TGTGCCAGCAGTGAAGCGTGGCGGGAGGGGAAAAACATTCAGTACTTC. The genes are TRBV6-1 and TRBJ2-4; 9 nucleotides match TRBD2. V was clipped by 0 bases and J by 4 bases; unmatched bases: 4. The germline V gene has CDR1 MNHNS and CDR2 SASEGT. The CDR3 has 16 residues.